A selection of T cell receptor beta chains follows, all from one sample in a study of T cells in localized non-small cell lung cancer. Profiling relied on immunoSEQ multiplex PCR, and the TCRdb table lists in-frame clones only, not all of them. This sample has around 24,000 clones, with about 90% found just once. Sample: peripheral blood, taken before any cancer treatment. These receptor sequences come from a male donor aged 60 or over with stage I squamous cell lung carcinoma. The CDR3 runs from the conserved cysteine through the conserved F or W. A D gene is named only where the DNA matches it firmly. Size tells how often a clone was seen (once, few, many) or the class of an expanded clone, and some rows leave it out.

d_call: TRBD2; clone_size: once; v_call: TRBV6-5; j_call: TRBJ2-7; cdr3_aa: CASSRLAGASYEQYF; cdr3_nt: TGTGCCAGCAGTCGATTAGCGGGAGCGTCCTACGAGCAGTACTTC
d_call: .; clone_size: .; v_call: TRBV19; j_call: TRBJ2-1; cdr3_aa: CASRGEGVGYNEQFF; cdr3_nt: TGTGCCAGTAGGGGGGAGGGGGTAGGTTACAATGAGCAGTTCTTC
d_call: TRBD1; clone_size: once; v_call: TRBV5-1; j_call: TRBJ1-5; cdr3_aa: CASSEGTGFGQPQHF; cdr3_nt: TGCGCCAGCAGCGAAGGGACAGGATTCGGTCAGCCCCAGCATTTT
d_call: .; clone_size: .; v_call: TRBV18; j_call: TRBJ1-5; cdr3_aa: CASSSQGTPQHF; cdr3_nt: TGTGCCAGCTCATCGCAGGGTACCCCCCAGCATTTT
d_call: TRBD1; clone_size: .; v_call: TRBV7-2; j_call: TRBJ1-3; cdr3_aa: CASSFGPDRAGDTIYF; cdr3_nt: TGTGCCAGCAGCTTTGGACCCGACAGGGCCGGGGACACCATATATTTT
d_call: .; clone_size: .; v_call: TRBV5-6; j_call: TRBJ2-6; cdr3_aa: CASSLRSGANVLTF; cdr3_nt: TGTGCCAGCAGCTTGAGAAGTGGGGCCAACGTCCTGACTTTC
d_call: TRBD1; clone_size: .; v_call: TRBV2; j_call: TRBJ1-2; cdr3_aa: CASSDGTGYGYTF; cdr3_nt: TGTGCCAGCAGTGACGGGACAGGCTATGGCTACACCTTC
d_call: .; clone_size: once; v_call: TRBV7-3; j_call: TRBJ2-1; cdr3_aa: CASSPQPIPGNEQFF; cdr3_nt: TGTGCCAGCAGCCCCCAGCCCATCCCAGGCAATGAGCAGTTCTTC
d_call: .; clone_size: .; v_call: TRBV7-2; j_call: TRBJ2-1; cdr3_aa: CASNLAARENEQFF; cdr3_nt: TGTGCCAGCAACTTAGCGGCACGGGAGAATGAGCAGTTCTTC
d_call: .; clone_size: once; v_call: TRBV11-3; j_call: TRBJ2-1; cdr3_aa: CASSSSSYNEQFF; cdr3_nt: TGTGCCAGCAGCTCGAGCTCCTACAATGAGCAGTTCTTC
d_call: TRBD1; clone_size: .; v_call: TRBV5-1; j_call: TRBJ2-7; cdr3_aa: CASSYTGQPYEQYF; cdr3_nt: TGCGCCAGCAGTTATACGGGACAGCCCTACGAGCAGTACTTC
d_call: .; clone_size: .; v_call: TRBV30; j_call: TRBJ1-5; cdr3_aa: CAWSGPGGGQPQHF; cdr3_nt: TGTGCCTGGAGTGGGCCGGGGGGAGGACAGCCCCAGCATTTT
d_call: TRBD2; clone_size: .; v_call: TRBV5-5; j_call: TRBJ2-5; cdr3_aa: CASSPGASGGAVETQYF; cdr3_nt: TGTGCCAGCAGCCCCGGGGCTAGCGGGGGGGCGGTGGAGACCCAGTACTTC
d_call: TRBD2; clone_size: .; v_call: TRBV11-3; j_call: TRBJ2-7; cdr3_aa: CASSLAGGAYEQYF; cdr3_nt: TGTGCCAGCAGCTTAGCGGGGGGAGCCTACGAGCAGTACTTC
d_call: TRBD2; clone_size: .; v_call: TRBV5-4; j_call: TRBJ2-1; cdr3_aa: CASSLAVAGGGNEQFF; cdr3_nt: TGTGCCAGCAGCCTTGCGGTAGCGGGAGGGGGCAATGAGCAGTTCTTC
d_call: TRBD2; clone_size: .; v_call: TRBV7-2; j_call: TRBJ2-1; cdr3_aa: CASSQSRTSGISEQFF; cdr3_nt: TGTGCCAGCAGTCAATCCCGGACTAGCGGGATTTCAGAGCAGTTCTTC
d_call: .; clone_size: .; v_call: TRBV6-6; j_call: TRBJ1-6; cdr3_aa: CASSAPNSPLHF; cdr3_nt: TGTGCCAGCAGCGCCCCCAATTCACCCCTCCACTTT
d_call: .; clone_size: .; v_call: TRBV19; j_call: TRBJ1-6; cdr3_aa: CASSIGGNSPLHF; cdr3_nt: TGTGCCAGTAGTATTGGCGGGAATTCACCCCTCCACTTT
d_call: .; clone_size: .; v_call: TRBV10-1; j_call: TRBJ1-1; cdr3_aa: CASSDGGAVNTEAFF; cdr3_nt: TGCGCCAGCAGTGATGGGGGGGCAGTAAATACTGAAGCTTTCTTT
d_call: .; clone_size: .; v_call: TRBV2; j_call: TRBJ2-5; cdr3_aa: CASRRGSQETQYF; cdr3_nt: TGTGCCAGCAGGCGAGGGTCCCAAGAGACCCAGTACTTC